Given below is one T cell receptor beta chain in context. As yet, its antigen is unknown. TCRdb reprocessed the PCR reads via MiXCR. The sample lists 7,000 to 8,500 clones, about 29% occurring once. This sample was taken from a study of metastatic and nonmetastatic thyroid tumors. Findings of the study overall: It was reported that TCR beta diversity was significantly higher in malignant thyroid tumors than benign nodules, in blood and tumor.

CDR3 size: 14 residues. The J segment lost 5 bases and the V segment lost 4 bases, leaving 4 bases of the junction unmatched. Thyroid surgery took place with no prior treatment in any patient. Sequencing was carried out using tumor tissue. This clonotype was sampled from a female donor with papillary thyroid cancer or a benign thyroid nodule (not recorded which). Some clones in this sample may be carry-over from other donors' samples. The chain links TRBV12-3 or TRBV12-4 to TRBJ2-5, with 10 bases fitting TRBD1. Here the CDR3 reads CASSWDRGRETQYF. CDR3 coding DNA: TGTGCCAGCAGTTGGGACAGGGGACGGGAGACCCAGTACTTC.